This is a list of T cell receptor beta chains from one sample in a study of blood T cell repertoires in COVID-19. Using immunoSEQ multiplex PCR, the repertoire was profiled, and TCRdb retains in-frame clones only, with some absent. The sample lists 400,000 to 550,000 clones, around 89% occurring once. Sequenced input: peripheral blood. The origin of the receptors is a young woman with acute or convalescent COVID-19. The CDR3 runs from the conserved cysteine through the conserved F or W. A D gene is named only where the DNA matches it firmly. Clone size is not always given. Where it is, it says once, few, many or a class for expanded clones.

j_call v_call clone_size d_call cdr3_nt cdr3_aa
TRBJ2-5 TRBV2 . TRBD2 TGTGCCAGTGGACTAGCGAAGGAGACCCAGTACTTC CASGLAKETQYF
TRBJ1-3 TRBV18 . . TGTGCCAGCTCACCACAACAAGGGACTACCCGAAACACCATATATTTT CASSPQQGTTRNTIYF
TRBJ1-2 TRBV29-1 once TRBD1 TGCAGCGCTTCACCGGGACAGGGGGCAGGAAGCTATGGCTACACCTTC CSASPGQGAGSYGYTF
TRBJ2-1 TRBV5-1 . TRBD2 TGCGCCAGCAGCGGCGGGGGGGACTACAATGAGCAGTTCTTC CASSGGGDYNEQFF
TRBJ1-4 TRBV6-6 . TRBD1 TGTGCCAGCACCACTGGGGGGCAGGGGGCCCGGAAACTGTTTTTT CASTTGGQGARKLFF
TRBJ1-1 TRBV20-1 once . TGCAGTGCTAGAGGCGGTTCTGAAGCTTTCTTT CSARGGSEAFF
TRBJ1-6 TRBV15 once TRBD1 TGTGCCACCAGCAGGGGACAGGGGATTTCACCCCTCCACTTT CATSRGQGISPLHF
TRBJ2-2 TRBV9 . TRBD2 TGTGCCAGCAGCGTAGCCCAGAGCGGGGGGAGAAACACCGGGGAGCTGTTTTTT CASSVAQSGGRNTGELFF
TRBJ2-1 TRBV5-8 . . TGTGCCAGCAGCATAGCCGGGGACAATGAGCAGTTCTTC CASSIAGDNEQFF
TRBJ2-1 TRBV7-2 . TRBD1 TGTGCCAGCAGCTCAGGACAGGGTGAGGGTGAGCAGTTCTTC CASSSGQGEGEQFF
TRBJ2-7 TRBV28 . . TGTGCCAGCAGGAACGACAGGGAGGTAGGAGAGCAGTACTTC CASRNDREVGEQYF
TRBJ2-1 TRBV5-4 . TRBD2 TGTGCCAGCAGCCGAGCGGGGCATAGCTCCTACAATGAGCAGTTCTTC CASSRAGHSSYNEQFF
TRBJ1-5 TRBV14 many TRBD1 TGTGCCAGCAGCCGGGGACAGGCTCAGCCCCAGCATTTT CASSRGQAQPQHF
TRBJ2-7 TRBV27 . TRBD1 TGTGCCAGCAGTTTTTCGGGACAGACGAACTACGAGCAGTACTTC CASSFSGQTNYEQYF
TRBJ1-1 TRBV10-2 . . TGCGCCAGCAGTGAGTCTAGGGGAACTGAAGCTTTCTTT CASSESRGTEAFF
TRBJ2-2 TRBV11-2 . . TGTGCCAGCAGCCCCAGGACTATCCTAAACACCGGGGAGCTGTTTTTT CASSPRTILNTGELFF
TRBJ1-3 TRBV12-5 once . TGTGCTAGTGGACTGAGTGCCGGTAGCTCTGGAAACACCATATATTTT CASGLSAGSSGNTIYF
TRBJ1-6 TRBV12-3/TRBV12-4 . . TGTGCCAGCAGTACTCAGGGGAAATCACCCCTCCACTTT CASSTQGKSPLHF
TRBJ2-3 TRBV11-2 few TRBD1 TGTGCCAGCAGCTTAGGACAGGGGGCCCCCTACACAGATACGCAGTATTTT CASSLGQGAPYTDTQYF
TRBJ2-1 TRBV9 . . TGTGCCAGCAGCTTAGAGGGGGAGTCGGGACCCACCCATGAGCAGTTCTTC CASSLEGESGPTHEQFF
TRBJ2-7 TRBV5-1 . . TGCGCCAGCAGCTCGCGCTTTTCTACTGAGGGCTCCTACGAGCAGTACTTC CASSSRFSTEGSYEQYF
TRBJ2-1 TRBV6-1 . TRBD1 TGTGCCAGCAGTGAAGCGCGGACAGGGGGCAGGAATGAGCAGTTCTTC CASSEARTGGRNEQFF
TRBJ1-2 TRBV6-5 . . TGTGCCAGCGGGAGGGACGGCTATGGCTACACCTTC CASGRDGYGYTF
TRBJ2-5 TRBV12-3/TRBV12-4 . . TGTGCCAGCGGGGTGGGGCTGGAGACCCAGTACTTC CASGVGLETQYF
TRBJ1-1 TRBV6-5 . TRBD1 TGTGCCAGCAGCCAACAAAAACAGGGGACTGAAGCTTTCTTT CASSQQKQGTEAFF
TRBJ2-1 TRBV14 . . TGTGCCAGCAGTCAAAGTACCCCACAAGTTAATGAGCAGTTCTTC CASSQSTPQVNEQFF
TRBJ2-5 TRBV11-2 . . TGTGCCAGCAGCTCCTACAGAAACCAAGAGACCCAGTACTTC CASSSYRNQETQYF
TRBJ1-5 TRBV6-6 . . TGTGCCAGCAGTTACTCCACCTCCCAGGGTCAGCCCCAGCATTTT CASSYSTSQGQPQHF
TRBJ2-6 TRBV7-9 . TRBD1 TGTGCCAGCAGCTTAACGGACAGGGGGCTCAGTGGGGCCAACGTCCTGACTTTC CASSLTDRGLSGANVLTF
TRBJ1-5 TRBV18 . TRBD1 TGTGCCAGCTCCCAAACAGGGGGCAATCAGCCCCAGCATTTT CASSQTGGNQPQHF
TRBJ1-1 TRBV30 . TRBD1 TGTGCCTGGAGTGTAGCCACAGGGGGGACTGAAGCTTTCTTT CAWSVATGGTEAFF
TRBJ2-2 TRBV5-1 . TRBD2 TGCGCCAGCAGCTTAATAGCGGGGGGCACCGGGGAGCTGTTTTTT CASSLIAGGTGELFF
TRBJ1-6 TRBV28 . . TGTGCCAGCAGTTTTTCACAGTTAAATTCACCCCTCCACTTT CASSFSQLNSPLHF
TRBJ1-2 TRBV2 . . TGTGCCAGCACCACCGAGAGACAGAACTATGGCTACACCTTC CASTTERQNYGYTF
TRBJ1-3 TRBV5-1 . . TGCGCCAGCAGGACAGACGCTGGAAACACCATATATTTT CASRTDAGNTIYF
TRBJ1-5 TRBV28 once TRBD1 TGTGCCAGCAGCCCAAGCGACAGGGGAGAAAATTTT CASSPSDRGENF
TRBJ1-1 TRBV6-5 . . TGTGCCAGCAGTTACTCGCGCACGGCTGAAGCTTTCTTT CASSYSRTAEAFF
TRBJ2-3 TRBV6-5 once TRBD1 TGTGCCAGCACACAGGGGTTAGGAGATACGCAGTATTTT CASTQGLGDTQYF
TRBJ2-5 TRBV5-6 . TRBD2 TGTGCCAGCAGCTTGGGTCTAGCGGGTTACCAAGAGACCCAGTACTTC CASSLGLAGYQETQYF
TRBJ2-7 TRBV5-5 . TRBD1 TGTGCCAGCAGCTTGGGCGCAGGGGGCGCTTCCTACGAGCAGTACTTC CASSLGAGGASYEQYF
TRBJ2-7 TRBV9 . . TGTGCCAGCAGCGTAGATCTAGGGGGCTACGAGCAGTACTTC CASSVDLGGYEQYF
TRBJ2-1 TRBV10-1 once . TGCGCCAGCAGTGAGTCGGTGGGGCCCTACAATGAGCAGTTCTTC CASSESVGPYNEQFF
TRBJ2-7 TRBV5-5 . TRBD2 TGTGCCAGCAGCCGACTAGCGGGTCCCTACGAGCAGTACTTC CASSRLAGPYEQYF
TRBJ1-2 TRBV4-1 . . TGCGCCAGCAGCCAAGATTCGGAGCGGGACTATGGCTACACCTTC CASSQDSERDYGYTF
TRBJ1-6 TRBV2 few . TGTGCCTCCAAGAGCTCCTATAATTCACCCCTCCACTTT CASKSSYNSPLHF
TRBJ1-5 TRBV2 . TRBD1 TGTGCCAGCAGTTCCGGGACAGGAGATAATCAGCCCCAGCATTTT CASSSGTGDNQPQHF
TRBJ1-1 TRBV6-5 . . TGTGCCAGCAGCCCCGGGACACGTTCAATTTTCTTT CASSPGTRSIFF
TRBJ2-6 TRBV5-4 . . TGTGCCAGCAGCCAAAGACTACGGGGTCTCTTCTCTGGGGCCAACGTCCTGACTTTC CASSQRLRGLFSGANVLTF
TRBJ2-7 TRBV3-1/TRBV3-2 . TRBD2 TGTGCCAGCAGCGCGACGGGGGGAGGCGAGCAGTACTTC CASSATGGGEQYF
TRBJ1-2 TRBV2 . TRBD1 TGTGCCAGCAGCAGTGGACAGGGGGCAACCCTAGGCTATGGCTACACCTTC CASSSGQGATLGYGYTF
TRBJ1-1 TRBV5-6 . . TGTGCCAGCAGCTTGGCAGTGAGGGCTGAAGCTTTCTTT CASSLAVRAEAFF
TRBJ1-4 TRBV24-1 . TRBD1 TGTGCCACCAGTGACGGACTATCCTACAGGGGAGGAGAAAAACTGTTTTTT CATSDGLSYRGGEKLFF
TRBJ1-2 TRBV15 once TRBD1 TGTGCCACCAGCAGTAGTAGACAGGGTTCCTCTGCTAACTATGGCTACACCTTC CATSSSRQGSSANYGYTF
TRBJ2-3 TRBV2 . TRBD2 TGTGCCAGCAGTGAAGCGGGGGGGTGGCTGGTAGCGGGGTCTAGCACAGATACGCAGTATTTT CASSEAGGWLVAGSSTDTQYF
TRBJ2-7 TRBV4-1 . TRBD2 TGCGCCAGCAGCCCCCGGGGGCTAGCGGGGGACGAGCAGTACTTC CASSPRGLAGDEQYF
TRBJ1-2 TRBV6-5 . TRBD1 TGTGCCAGCAGTTACTCGAGTACAGGGGGCACCTATGGCTACACCTTC CASSYSSTGGTYGYTF
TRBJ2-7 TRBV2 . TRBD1 TGTGCCAGCAGACAGGGGAACGAGCAGTACTTC CASRQGNEQYF
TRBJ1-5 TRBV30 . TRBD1 TGTGCCTGGAGTAATATGAGGCAGGGGGGACAGCCCCAGCATTTT CAWSNMRQGGQPQHF
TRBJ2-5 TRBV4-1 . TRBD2 TGCGCCAGCAGCCCGGGCGGGGGGAGTAGCGGGGAAGAGACCCAGTACTTC CASSPGGGSSGEETQYF